Reported below is one T cell receptor (beta chain). This record comes from a study of shared clonotypes between healthy human individuals. V shed 5 bases and J 6 bases; nucleotides not matched to a gene: 3. This CDR3 is 13 amino acids long. Germline V gives CDR1 KGHSH, CDR2 LQKENI. Genomic DNA of unsorted samples came from 85 million to 95 million PBMCs. Clones were read by immunoSEQ multiplex PCR, and TCRdb kept only the in-frame ones, dropping some. The sample lists roughly 480,000 clones, 79% occurring once. This receptor was identified in a woman in her thirties or forties in good health. Some clones in this sample may be carry-over from other donors' samples. The chain combines TRBV18 with TRBJ2-3; TRBD2 aligns across 9 bases. The sequenced sample consisted of PBMCs. CDR3 protein: CASSRTSDDTQYF. For the CDR3, the DNA is TGTGCCAGCTCAAGGACTAGCGACGATACGCAGTATTTT.